The T cell receptor beta chain under discussion was sequenced for a study of breast tumors, draining lymph nodes, adjacent tissues. A single record per CDR3 protein comes from TCRdb applying MiXCR to the multiplex PCR reads. This table has over 150,000 distinct CDR3 sequences, around 29% appearing once. The lymph nodes were axillary draining lymph nodes from breast cancer patients. Germline CDR1 and CDR2: SGHRS and YFSETQ. The CDR3 consists of 14 residues. This clonotype was counted many times. Its antigen remains unidentified. One end of the junction varies from germline; a read error may be responsible. Study-wide points: That most tumor T cells come from lymph nodes remained unproven. Tumor repertoires ranked between lymph nodes and nontumor tissue in diversity, with V and J gene preferences. Data fit most tumor T cells coming from lymph node, expanding in tumor.

This TCR derives from a female donor with breast cancer. Some clones in this sample may be carry-over from other donors' samples. V is TRBV5-1 and J is TRBJ1-2; 7 bases match TRBD1. Sample: axillary lymph node tissue. CDR3 nucleotide sequence: TGCGCCGGCAGCCGGGACAGCTCAAACTATGGCTACACCTTC. Translation gives CAGSRDSSNYGYTF.